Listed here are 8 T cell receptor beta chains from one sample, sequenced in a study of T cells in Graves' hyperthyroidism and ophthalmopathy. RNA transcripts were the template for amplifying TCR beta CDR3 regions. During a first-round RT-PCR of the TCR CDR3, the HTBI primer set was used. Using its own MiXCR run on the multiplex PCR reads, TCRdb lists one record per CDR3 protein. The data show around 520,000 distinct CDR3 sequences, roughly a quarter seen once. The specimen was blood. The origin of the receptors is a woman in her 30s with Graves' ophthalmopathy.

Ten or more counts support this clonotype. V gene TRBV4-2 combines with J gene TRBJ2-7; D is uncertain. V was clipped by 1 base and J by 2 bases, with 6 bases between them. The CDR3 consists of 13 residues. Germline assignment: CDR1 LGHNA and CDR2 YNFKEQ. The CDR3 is CASSQVAPYEQYF. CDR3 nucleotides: TGTGCCAGCAGCCAAGTCGCACCCTACGAGCAGTACTTC.

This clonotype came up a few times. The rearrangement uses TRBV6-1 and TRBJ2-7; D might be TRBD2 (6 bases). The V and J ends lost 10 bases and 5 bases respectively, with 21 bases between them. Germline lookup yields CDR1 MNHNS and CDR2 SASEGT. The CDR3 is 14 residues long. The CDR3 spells CATTAGRLLDEQYF. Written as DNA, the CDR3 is TGTGCCACCACGGCGGGGCGGTTGTTGGACGAGCAGTACTTC.

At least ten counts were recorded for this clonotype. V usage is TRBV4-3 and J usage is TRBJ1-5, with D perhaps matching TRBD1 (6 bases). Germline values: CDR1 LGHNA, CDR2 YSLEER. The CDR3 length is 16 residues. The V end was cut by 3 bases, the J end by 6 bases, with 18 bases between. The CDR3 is CASSQDRHTGSQPQHF. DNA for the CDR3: TGCGCCAGCAGCCAGGATCGACACACAGGGAGTCAGCCCCAGCATTTT.

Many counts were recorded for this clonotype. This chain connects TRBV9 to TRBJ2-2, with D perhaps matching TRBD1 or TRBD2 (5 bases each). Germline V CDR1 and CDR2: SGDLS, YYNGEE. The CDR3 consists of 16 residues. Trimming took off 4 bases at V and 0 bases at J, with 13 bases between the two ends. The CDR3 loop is CASSLAGAANTGELFF. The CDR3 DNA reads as TGTGCCAGCAGCTTAGCCGGGGCCGCGAACACCGGGGAGCTGTTTTTT.

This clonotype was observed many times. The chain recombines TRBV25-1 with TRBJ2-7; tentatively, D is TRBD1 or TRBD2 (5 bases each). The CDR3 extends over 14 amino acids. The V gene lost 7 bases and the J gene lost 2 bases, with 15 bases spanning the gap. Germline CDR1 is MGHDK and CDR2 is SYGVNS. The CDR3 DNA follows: TGTGCCAGCACCCCCCGGGACGGGACCTACGAGCAGTACTTC. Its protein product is CASTPRDGTYEQYF.

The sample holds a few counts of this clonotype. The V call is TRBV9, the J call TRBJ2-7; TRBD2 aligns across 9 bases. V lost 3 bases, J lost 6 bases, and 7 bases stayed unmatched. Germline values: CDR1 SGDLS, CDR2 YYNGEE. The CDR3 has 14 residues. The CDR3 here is CASSGSGGPREQYF. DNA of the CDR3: TGTGCCAGCAGCGGAAGCGGGGGGCCTCGCGAGCAGTACTTC. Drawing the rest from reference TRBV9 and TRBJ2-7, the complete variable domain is DSGVTQTPKHLITATGQRVTLRCSPRSGDLSVYWYQQSLDQGLQFLIQYYNGEERAKGNILERFSAQQFPDLHSELNLSSLELGDSALYFCASSGSGGPREQYFGPGTRLTVT.

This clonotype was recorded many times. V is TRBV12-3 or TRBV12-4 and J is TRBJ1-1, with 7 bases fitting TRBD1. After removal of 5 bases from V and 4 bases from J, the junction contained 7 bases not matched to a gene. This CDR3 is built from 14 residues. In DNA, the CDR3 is TGTGCCAGCAGTCCGAAGACAGGGATCACTGAAGCTTTCTTT. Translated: CASSPKTGITEAFF.

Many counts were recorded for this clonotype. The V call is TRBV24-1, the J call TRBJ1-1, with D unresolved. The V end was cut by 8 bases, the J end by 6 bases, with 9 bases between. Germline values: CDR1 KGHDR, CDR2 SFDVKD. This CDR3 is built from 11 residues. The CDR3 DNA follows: TGTGCCACCAAGTTTGGGGCTGAAGCTTTCTTT. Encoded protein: CATKFGAEAFF.